The TCR beta chain described here comes from a study of T cell repertoires in cytomegalovirus infection. Across the study: Public signatures in TCR beta pointed to CMV infection and matching HLA type.

TCRdb re-analysed the reads in MiXCR, keeping a single row per CDR3 protein. The data contain 680,000 or so distinct CDR3 sequences, about a third of them singletons. This clonotype was detected once. Antigen unknown. Looked up from germline, CDR1 is SQVTM and CDR2 is ANQGSEA. The CDR3 covers 17 residues. V shed 4 bases, J shed 4 bases, and the junction held 17 bases outside the gene matches. Study observations and caveats: HLA-C-restricted CMV clonotypes gave the most frequent clonotype in two of eight donors.

This receptor was identified in a human donor in good health (CMV status not recorded). Some clones in this sample may be carry-over from other donors' samples. The chain recombines TRBV29-1 with TRBJ2-3; 7 nucleotides agree with TRBD1. Source material: PBMCs. In DNA form, the CDR3 reads TGCAGCGTTGTGCTTCCTGCGGGCGCGACAGGGCCAGATACGCAGTATTTT. Translating it yields CSVVLPAGATGPDTQYF.